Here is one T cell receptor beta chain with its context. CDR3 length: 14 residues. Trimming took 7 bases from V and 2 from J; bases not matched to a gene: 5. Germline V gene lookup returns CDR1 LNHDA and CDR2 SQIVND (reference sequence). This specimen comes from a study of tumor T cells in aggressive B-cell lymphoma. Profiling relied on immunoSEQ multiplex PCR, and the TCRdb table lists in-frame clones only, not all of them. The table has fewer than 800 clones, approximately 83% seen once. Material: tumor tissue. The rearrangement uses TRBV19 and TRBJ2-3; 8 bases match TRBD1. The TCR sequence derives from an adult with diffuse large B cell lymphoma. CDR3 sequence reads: CASMEGQVTDTQYF. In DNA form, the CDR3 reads TGTGCCAGTATGGAGGGACAGGTCACAGATACGCAGTATTTT.